Reported below is one TCR beta chain. Its antigen remains unidentified. No clone much larger than this one lies a single base away; base qualities are absent. The source of the sample is a study of blood T cell repertoires in COVID-19 (dated by TCRdb to about 2020). Study-level background: Samples from collaborators originated in the United States, Italy and Spain and spanned both the acute and convalescent phases of COVID-19. The prospective study material was composed of cDNA or gDNA derived from T cells, B-cell-depleted T cells, or PBMCs. The dataset comprised deeply sampled blood TCRbeta repertoires from subjects exposed to, actively infected with, or recovered from COVID-19. The repertoires were made available in a free public database intended to serve as a resource for research on the immune response to SARS-CoV-2. The samples were drawn from the first 160 participants of the ongoing ImmuneRACE study and from over 950 subjects provided by 6 global collaborators. A de-identified subject ID, COVID-19 status, age in years and sex were almost always included in the sample metadata. HLA class I and class II types, where available, came from metadata supplied by the sample provider rather than from assay-based typing. Overall study results and their limits: Clinical and demographic metadata were provided uncurated, with the amount varying by source and participant.

V is shortened by 0 bases, J by 0 bases, and the region joining them spans 12 bases. From the cysteine through the phenylalanine, the CDR3 covers 16 amino acids. Only the CDR3 portion is preserved as DNA: 48 bases, with reading frame beginning at the first base. CDR1 and CDR2 are drawn from the germline V gene: SGHRS, YFSETQ. Another Seattle source contributed samples from volunteer blood donors who had recovered from COVID-19. Whole blood was collected in K2EDTA tubes by collaborating institutions according to the institutions' own protocols. For TCRbeta analysis, collaborator samples were shipped as frozen whole blood, as isolated PBMCs, or as DNA extracted from either sample type. The immunoSEQ Assay, a bias-controlled multiplex PCR, was used to amplify TCRbeta CDR3 regions from genomic DNA. For the original study's pipeline: The number of nucleated cells in each sample was estimated from the amplification of reference gene primers within the assay. Sequence reads were collapsed and filtered to measure the absolute abundance of every unique TCRbeta CDR3 rearrangement. For each sample, productive Simpson clonality was calculated as the square root of Simpson's diversity index across productive rearrangements. TCRdb took over this immuneACCESS table, retaining in-frame rearrangements with V and J assigned. Such tables are incomplete; in checked studies, under half of the missing clones stem from an unresolved V gene, and the remainder is unexplained. V and J calls and clone size are as listed in that table; D and trimming were resolved from the DNA. The sample table contains about 340,000 clones; only one count was recorded for 91% of them. The ten largest make up 2.5% to 4% of the sample.

This clonotype was sampled from a young woman who had recovered from COVID-19. Input material: peripheral blood. The chain uses TRBV5-1 and TRBJ1-1; the D segment could be TRBD1, given 5 matching bases. The CDR3 amino acid sequence is: CASSLVGQGVNTEAFF. The nucleotide sequence reads TGCGCCAGCAGCTTGGTCGGTCAGGGCGTGAACACTGAAGCTTTCTTT.